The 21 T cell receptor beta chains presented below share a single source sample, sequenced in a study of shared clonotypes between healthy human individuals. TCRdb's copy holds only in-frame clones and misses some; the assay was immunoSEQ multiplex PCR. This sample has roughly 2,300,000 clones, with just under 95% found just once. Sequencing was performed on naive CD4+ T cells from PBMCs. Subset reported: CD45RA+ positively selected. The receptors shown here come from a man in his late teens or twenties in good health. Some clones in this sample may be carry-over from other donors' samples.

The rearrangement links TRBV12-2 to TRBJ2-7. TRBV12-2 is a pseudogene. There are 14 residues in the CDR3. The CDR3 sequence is CASRLLGTVTEQYF. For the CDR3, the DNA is TGTGCAAGTCGTTTACTGGGGACGGTGACCGAGCAGTACTTC.

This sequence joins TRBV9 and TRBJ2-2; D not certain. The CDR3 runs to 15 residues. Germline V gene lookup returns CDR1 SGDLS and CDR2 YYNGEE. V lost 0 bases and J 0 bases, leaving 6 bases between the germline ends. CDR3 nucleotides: TGTGCCAGCAGCGTAGGGTACGCGAACACCGGGGAGCTGTTTTTT. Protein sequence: CASSVGYANTGELFF. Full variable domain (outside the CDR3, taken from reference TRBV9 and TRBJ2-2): DSGVTQTPKHLITATGQRVTLRCSPRSGDLSVYWYQQSLDQGLQFLIQYYNGEERAKGNILERFSAQQFPDLHSELNLSSLELGDSALYFCASSVGYANTGELFFGEGSRLTVL.

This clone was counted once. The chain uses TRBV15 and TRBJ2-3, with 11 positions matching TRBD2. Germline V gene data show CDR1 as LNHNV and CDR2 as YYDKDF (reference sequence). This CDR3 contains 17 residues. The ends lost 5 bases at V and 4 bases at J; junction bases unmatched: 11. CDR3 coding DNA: TGTGCCACCAGCGATGGACTAGCGGGCCAGCGCTCAGATACGCAGTATTTT. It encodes CATSDGLAGQRSDTQYF. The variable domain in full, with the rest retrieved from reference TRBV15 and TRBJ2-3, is DAMVIQNPRYQVTQFGKPVTLSCSQTLNHNVMYWYQQKSSQAPKLLFHYYDKDFNNEADTPDNFQSRRPNTSFCFLDIRSPGLGDTAMYLCATSDGLAGQRSDTQYFGPGTRLTVL.

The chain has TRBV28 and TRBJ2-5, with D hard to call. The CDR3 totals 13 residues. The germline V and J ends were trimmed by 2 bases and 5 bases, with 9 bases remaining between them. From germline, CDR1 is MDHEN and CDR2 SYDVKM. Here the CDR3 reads CASSLGSAETQYF. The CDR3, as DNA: TGTGCCAGCAGTTTAGGCAGCGCCGAGACCCAGTACTTC.

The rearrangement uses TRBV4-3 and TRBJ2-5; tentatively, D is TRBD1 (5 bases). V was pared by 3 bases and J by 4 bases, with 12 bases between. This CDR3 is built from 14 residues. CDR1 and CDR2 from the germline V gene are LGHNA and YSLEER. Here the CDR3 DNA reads TGCGCCAGCAGCCACCGGACAAGGGGAGAGACCCAGTACTTC. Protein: CASSHRTRGETQYF.

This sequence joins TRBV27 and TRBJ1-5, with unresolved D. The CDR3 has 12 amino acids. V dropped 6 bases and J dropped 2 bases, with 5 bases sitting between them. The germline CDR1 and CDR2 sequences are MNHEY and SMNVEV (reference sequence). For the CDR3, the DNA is TGTGCCAGCAGCGCGGGCAATCAGCCCCAGCATTTT. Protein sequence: CASSAGNQPQHF.

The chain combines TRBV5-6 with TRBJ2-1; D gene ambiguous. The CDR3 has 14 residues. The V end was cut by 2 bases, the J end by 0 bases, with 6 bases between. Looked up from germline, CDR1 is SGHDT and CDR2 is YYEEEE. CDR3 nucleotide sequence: TGTGCCAGCAGCTTATTTAGCTCCTACAATGAGCAGTTCTTC. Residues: CASSLFSSYNEQFF.

CDR3 in DNA: TGCAGCTTAGGGACAGATACGCAGTATTTT. It encodes CSLGTDTQYF. The gene calls are TRBV20-1 and TRBJ2-3; D not resolved. The CDR3 extends over 10 amino acids. The germline V gene encodes CDR1 DFQATT and CDR2 SNEGSKA (reference sequence).

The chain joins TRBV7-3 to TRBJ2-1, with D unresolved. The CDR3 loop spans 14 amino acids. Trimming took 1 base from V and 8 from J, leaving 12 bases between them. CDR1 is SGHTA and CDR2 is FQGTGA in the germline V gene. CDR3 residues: CASSLNRPHDEQFF. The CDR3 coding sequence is TGTGCCAGCAGCTTAAACCGGCCTCACGATGAGCAGTTCTTC.

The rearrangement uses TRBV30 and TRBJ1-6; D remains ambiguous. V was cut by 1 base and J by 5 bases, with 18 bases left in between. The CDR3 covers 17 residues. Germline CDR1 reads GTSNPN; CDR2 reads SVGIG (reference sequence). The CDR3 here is CAWSASRTDVHNSPLHF. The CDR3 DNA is TGTGCCTGGAGTGCTAGCAGGACCGACGTTCATAATTCACCCCTCCACTTT.

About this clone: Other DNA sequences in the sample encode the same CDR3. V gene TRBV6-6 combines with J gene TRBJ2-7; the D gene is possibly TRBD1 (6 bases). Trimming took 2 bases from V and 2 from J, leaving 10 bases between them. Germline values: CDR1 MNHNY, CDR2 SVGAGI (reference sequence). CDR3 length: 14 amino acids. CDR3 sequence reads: CASSYGRGTYEQYF. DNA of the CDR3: TGTGCCAGCAGTTACGGCAGGGGCACCTACGAGCAGTACTTC.

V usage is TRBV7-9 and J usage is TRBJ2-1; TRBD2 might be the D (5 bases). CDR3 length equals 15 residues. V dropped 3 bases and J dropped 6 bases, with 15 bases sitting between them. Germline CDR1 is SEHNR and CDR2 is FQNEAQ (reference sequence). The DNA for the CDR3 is TGTGCCAGCAGCTTGCCTAGCCACTTGTTCAATGAGCAGTTCTTC. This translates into CASSLPSHLFNEQFF.

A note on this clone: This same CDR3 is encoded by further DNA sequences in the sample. As DNA, the CDR3 is TGTGCCACCAGCAGAGATGTGGACGGGGAGCAGTTCTTC. Residues: CATSRDVDGEQFF. J is TRBJ2-1 and V is TRBV15; D unresolved. This CDR3 comprises 13 residues. V gave up 0 bases and J gave up 10 bases, with 10 bases separating them. The germline V gene encodes CDR1 LNHNV and CDR2 YYDKDF (reference sequence).

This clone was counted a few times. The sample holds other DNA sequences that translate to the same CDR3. CDR3 coding DNA: TGTGCCAGCAGTTACAGGGGGAATGAGCAGTTCTTC. It translates to CASSYRGNEQFF. V and J are TRBV27 and TRBJ2-1; 8 bases line up with TRBD1. The CDR3 spans 12 residues. Germline values: CDR1 MNHEY, CDR2 SMNVEV (reference sequence). V was pared by 4 bases and J by 7 bases, with 0 bases of the junction left unmatched.

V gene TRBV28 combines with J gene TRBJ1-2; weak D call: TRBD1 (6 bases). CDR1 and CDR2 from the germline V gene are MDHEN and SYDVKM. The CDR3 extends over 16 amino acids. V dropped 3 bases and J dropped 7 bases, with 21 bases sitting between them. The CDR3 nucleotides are TGTGCCAGCAGTTTGATGGGGGGCGTCCTCGTCTCTGGCTACACCTTC. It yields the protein CASSLMGGVLVSGYTF.

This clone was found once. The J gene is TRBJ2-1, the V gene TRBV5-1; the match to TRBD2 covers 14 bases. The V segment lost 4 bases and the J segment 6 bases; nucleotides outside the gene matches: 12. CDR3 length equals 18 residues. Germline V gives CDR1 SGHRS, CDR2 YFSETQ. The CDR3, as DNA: TGCGCCAGCAGCGTGCGGGGACTAGCGGGAGTGGGAGTCAATGAGCAGTTCTTC. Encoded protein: CASSVRGLAGVGVNEQFF.

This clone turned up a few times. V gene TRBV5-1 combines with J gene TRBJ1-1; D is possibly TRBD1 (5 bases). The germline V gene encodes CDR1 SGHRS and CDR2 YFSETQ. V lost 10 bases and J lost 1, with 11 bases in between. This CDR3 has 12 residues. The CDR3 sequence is CAGLTANTEAFF. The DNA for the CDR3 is TGCGCCGGCTTGACAGCGAACACTGAAGCTTTCTTT.

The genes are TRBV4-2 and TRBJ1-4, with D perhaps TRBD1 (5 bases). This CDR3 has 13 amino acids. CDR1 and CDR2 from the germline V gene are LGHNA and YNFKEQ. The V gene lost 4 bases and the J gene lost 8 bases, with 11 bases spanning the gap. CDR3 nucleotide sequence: TGTGCCAGCAGCCGGGACGTCAGGGAAAAACTGTTTTTT. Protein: CASSRDVREKLFF.

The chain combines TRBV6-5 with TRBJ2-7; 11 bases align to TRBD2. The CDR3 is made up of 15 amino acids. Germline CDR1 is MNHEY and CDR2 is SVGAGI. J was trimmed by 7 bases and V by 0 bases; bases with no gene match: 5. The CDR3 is CASSYSSGRAKEQYF. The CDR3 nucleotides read TGTGCCAGCAGTTACTCTAGCGGGAGGGCTAAAGAGCAGTACTTC.

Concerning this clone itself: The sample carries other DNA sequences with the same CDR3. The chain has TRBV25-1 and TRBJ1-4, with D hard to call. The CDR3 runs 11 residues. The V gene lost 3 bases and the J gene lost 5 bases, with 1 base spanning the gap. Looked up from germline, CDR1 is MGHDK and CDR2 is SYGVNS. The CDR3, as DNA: TGTGCCAGCAGTGAGAATGAAAAACTGTTTTTT. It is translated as CASSENEKLFF.

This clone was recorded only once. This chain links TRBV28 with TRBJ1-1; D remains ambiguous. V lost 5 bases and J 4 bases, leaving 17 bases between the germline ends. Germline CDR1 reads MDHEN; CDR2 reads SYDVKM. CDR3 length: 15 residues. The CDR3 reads CASSPRARWVTEAFF. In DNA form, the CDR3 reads TGTGCCAGCAGTCCCCGGGCTCGATGGGTCACTGAAGCTTTCTTT. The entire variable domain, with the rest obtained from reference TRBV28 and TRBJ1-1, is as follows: DVKVTQSSRYLVKRTGEKVFLECVQDMDHENMFWYRQDPGLGLRLIYFSYDVKMKEKGDIPEGYSVSREKKERFSLILESASTNQTSMYLCASSPRARWVTEAFFGQGTRLTVV.